This TCR beta chain was recorded in a study of blood T cell repertoires in COVID-19 (dated by TCRdb to the early 2020s). About the study as a whole: Collaborator samples came from the United States, Italy and Spain and covered acute and convalescent phases of COVID-19. Where available, HLA class I and class II types were taken from metadata supplied by the sample provider and were not determined by assay-based typing. The samples were drawn from the first 160 participants of the ongoing ImmuneRACE study and from under 1,500 subjects provided by 6 global collaborators. The dataset comprised deeply sampled blood TCRbeta repertoires from subjects exposed to, actively infected with, or recovered from COVID-19. Sample metadata almost always included a de-identified subject ID, COVID-19 status, age in years and sex. A freely available public database, intended as a resource for researchers studying the immune response to SARS-CoV-2, is where the repertoires were released. The material from the prospective study consisted of cDNA or gDNA derived from T cells, B-cell-depleted T cells, or PBMCs.

Concerning this clone: What this receptor recognizes is not known. No base-level quality is on record; no much larger clone is a single base apart.

CDR1 SQVTM and CDR2 ANQGSEA were looked up in the germline V gene. Its CDR3 holds 13 amino acids, cysteine through phenylalanine. Kept here is only the CDR3 DNA, which spans 39 bases and is read in frame from base 1. Relative to germline, V is missing 7 bases and J is missing 7 bases, with 12 bases of the junction outside any gene match. The immunoSEQ Assay, a bias-controlled multiplex PCR, was used to amplify TCRbeta CDR3 regions from genomic DNA. Concerning the study's data processing: Within the assay, amplification of reference gene primers was used to estimate how many nucleated cells each sample contained. Sequence reads were collapsed and filtered to measure the absolute abundance of every unique TCRbeta CDR3 rearrangement. For each sample, productive Simpson clonality was calculated by taking the square root of Simpson's diversity index across productive rearrangements. TCRdb obtained this table from immuneACCESS and retained in-frame rearrangements with V and J assigned. These tables miss some clones; where compared with another copy, unresolved V genes account for less than half of the shortfall, and the remainder is unexplained. V and J calls plus clone size are reproduced from that table; the DNA served to infer D and trimming. In all, the sample holds 30,000 to 40,000 clones, and 75% to 90% of those were seen once. 8.5% to 10% of the sample is held by the ten biggest clonotypes.

The collaborating institutions used their own protocols to collect whole blood in K2EDTA tubes. For TCRbeta analysis, collaborators shipped samples as frozen whole blood, isolated PBMCs, or DNA extracted from either of those sample types. The investigation overall reported the following: The amount of clinical and demographic metadata varied by source and participant and was provided uncurated.

Sequences were obtained from peripheral blood. The rearrangement joined TRBV29-1 to TRBJ1-2, with 7 junctional bases fitting TRBD1. The sequence came from a human donor in a cohort sampled during active COVID-19. The nucleotide sequence is given as TGCAGCGCCGAAGAGACAGGGTTTTCTGGCTACACCTTC. Its translation is CSAEETGFSGYTF.